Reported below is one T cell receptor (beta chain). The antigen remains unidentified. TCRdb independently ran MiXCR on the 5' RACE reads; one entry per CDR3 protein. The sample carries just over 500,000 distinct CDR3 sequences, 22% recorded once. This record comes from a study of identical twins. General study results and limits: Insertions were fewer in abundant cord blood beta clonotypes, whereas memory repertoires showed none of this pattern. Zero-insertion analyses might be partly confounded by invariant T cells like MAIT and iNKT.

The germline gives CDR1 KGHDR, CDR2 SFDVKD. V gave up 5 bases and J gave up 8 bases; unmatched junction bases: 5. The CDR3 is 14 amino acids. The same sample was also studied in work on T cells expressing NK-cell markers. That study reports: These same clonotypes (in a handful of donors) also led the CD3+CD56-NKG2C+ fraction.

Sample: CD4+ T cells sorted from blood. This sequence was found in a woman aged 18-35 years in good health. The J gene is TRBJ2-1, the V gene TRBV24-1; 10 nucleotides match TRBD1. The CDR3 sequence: CATSAGQGSYEQFF. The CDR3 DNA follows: TGTGCCACCAGTGCGGGACAGGGGAGCTATGAGCAGTTCTTC.